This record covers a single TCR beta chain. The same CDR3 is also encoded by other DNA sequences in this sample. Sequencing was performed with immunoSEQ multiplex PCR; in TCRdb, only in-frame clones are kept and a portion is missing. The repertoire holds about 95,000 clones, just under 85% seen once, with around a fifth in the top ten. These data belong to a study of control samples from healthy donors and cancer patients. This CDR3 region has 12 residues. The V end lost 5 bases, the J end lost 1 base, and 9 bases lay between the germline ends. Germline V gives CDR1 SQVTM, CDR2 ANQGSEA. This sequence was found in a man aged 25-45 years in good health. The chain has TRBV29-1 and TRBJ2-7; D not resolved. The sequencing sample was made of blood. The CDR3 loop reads CSVRTLSYEQYF. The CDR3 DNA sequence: TGCAGCGTTCGGACCCTTTCCTACGAGCAGTACTTC.